The rows below give T cell receptor beta chains drawn from one sample of a study of response to subunit inactivated influenza vaccine. TCRdb reprocessed the RT-PCR reads via MiXCR and lists one record per CDR3 protein. The sample lists hundreds of thousands of distinct CDR3 sequences, around 8% occurring once. The source was PBMCs from blood, collected around 25 months after vaccination. Receptor source: a man between 50 and 75 years old who received an inactivated influenza vaccine. The CDR3 runs from the conserved cysteine through the conserved F or W. A D gene is named only where the DNA matches it firmly. Only some rows state a clone size, as once, few, many or a class for expanded clones.

cdr3_nt,cdr3_aa,cdr3_length,clone_size,d_call,v_call,j_call
TGCAGTGCTAGTCCACAGGGCAACTCCTACGAGCAGTACTTC,CSASPQGNSYEQYF,14,once,.,TRBV20-1,TRBJ2-7
TGCGCCAGCAGCCTCGGGGAAGCTAGCGGGGCAAATACGCAGTATTTT,CASSLGEASGANTQYF,16,few,TRBD2,TRBV4-3,TRBJ2-3
TGCGCCAGCAGCCAAGGGATATCGGGACAACAGAATGAAAAACTGTTTTTT,CASSQGISGQQNEKLFF,17,.,.,TRBV4-3,TRBJ1-4
TGCGCCAGCAGCTGGACTAGCGGGAGGGGCAATGAGCAGTTCTTC,CASSWTSGRGNEQFF,15,many,TRBD2,TRBV5-1,TRBJ2-1
TGCGCCAGCAGCCTGGGACTAGCGGGGGGGCTTTCCCTTTATGACAATGAGCAGTTCTTC,CASSLGLAGGLSLYDNEQFF,20,few,TRBD2,TRBV5-1,TRBJ2-1
TGTGCCAGCAGCCAGACCGGGACTAGCGAGACCTACGAGCAGTACTTC,CASSQTGTSETYEQYF,16,few,TRBD2,TRBV3-1,TRBJ2-7
TGCAGTGCAGCCCCCGGGACTAGCGGGAGTCGCACAGATACGCAGTATTTT,CSAAPGTSGSRTDTQYF,17,few,TRBD2,TRBV20-1,TRBJ2-3
TGTGCCAGTAGTATGAATCAGGTTGGCGAGCAGTTCTTC,CASSMNQVGEQFF,13,many,.,TRBV19,TRBJ2-1
TGTGCCAGCAGCGGGGGGTCCCTACTAAACACCGGGGAGCTGTTTTTT,CASSGGSLLNTGELFF,16,few,.,TRBV5-6,TRBJ2-2
TGTGCCAGCAGCCCCCGGCCTGGCGTTAGTTTCGATGAGCAGTTCTTC,CASSPRPGVSFDEQFF,16,.,.,TRBV7-9,TRBJ2-1
TGTGCCAGCAGCGACGGATTCTATGGCTACACCTTC,CASSDGFYGYTF,12,.,.,TRBV5-6,TRBJ1-2
TGTGCCAGCTCACGGGAGGGGGCGACAGATACGCAGTATTTT,CASSREGATDTQYF,14,few,.,TRBV18,TRBJ2-3
TGCAGTGCTAGCCCGAGTCGCGGTCTGGGGACAGATACGCAGTATTTT,CSASPSRGLGTDTQYF,16,few,.,TRBV20-1,TRBJ2-3
TGCGCCAGCAGCCAAGATCTAGGAGCTCAAGAGACCCAGTACTTC,CASSQDLGAQETQYF,15,few,.,TRBV4-3,TRBJ2-5
TGTGCCAGCAAACGGGACAGAACCACCGGGGAGCTGTTTTTT,CASKRDRTTGELFF,14,.,TRBD1,TRBV3-1,TRBJ2-2
TGTGCCAGCAGTTTAGCGCCCGGGGATGAGCAGTTCTTC,CASSLAPGDEQFF,13,.,.,TRBV12-3/TRBV12-4,TRBJ2-1
TGCAGTGCTAGGTTTAACACAGGGAGACGCACAGATACGCAGTATTTT,CSARFNTGRRTDTQYF,16,few,.,TRBV20-1,TRBJ2-3
TGTGCCAGCAGCTCCTCGACAGGGTCCCAAGAGACCCAGTACTTC,CASSSSTGSQETQYF,15,few,TRBD1,TRBV7-8,TRBJ2-5
TGCAGCGTTGCGAGGGGGCAGACTGAAGCTTTCTTT,CSVARGQTEAFF,12,many,TRBD1,TRBV29-1,TRBJ1-1
TGCAGTGCTAGCAGAACAGGGCGGAACACTGAAGCTTTCTTT,CSASRTGRNTEAFF,14,.,.,TRBV20-1,TRBJ1-1
TGCAGTGCTAGTCCCCCACACCCTGGGGGGTTTTTTAGCAATCAGCCCCAGCATTTT,CSASPPHPGGFFSNQPQHF,19,.,.,TRBV20-1,TRBJ1-5
TGTGCCAGCAGCTTAGCCCGGGACAGTATGTACAATGAGCAGTTCTTC,CASSLARDSMYNEQFF,16,.,TRBD1,TRBV7-9,TRBJ2-1
TGCAGTGCTATCCTTCGGGCCCCAGAGACCCAGTACTTC,CSAILRAPETQYF,13,many,.,TRBV20-1,TRBJ2-5
TGCAGTGCGCAGACCACGACAGGGGTAAACATTCAGTACTTC,CSAQTTTGVNIQYF,14,.,TRBD1,TRBV20-1,TRBJ2-4
TGCAGTGCTAGGGGGGGGACAGGGACAGATACGCAGTATTTT,CSARGGTGTDTQYF,14,.,TRBD1,TRBV20-1,TRBJ2-3
TGTGCCAGCAGCTTAAGACAGAATGAGCAGTTCTTC,CASSLRQNEQFF,12,.,.,TRBV7-9,TRBJ2-1
TGCGCCAGCAGCTTCCTCAGTAGCGGGAGCTCCTACAATGAGCAGTTCTTC,CASSFLSSGSSYNEQFF,17,few,TRBD2,TRBV5-1,TRBJ2-1
TGTGCCAGCAGCTTAGAGGGTCGGGGTCTCGGAGAGACCCAGTACTTC,CASSLEGRGLGETQYF,16,.,.,TRBV7-9,TRBJ2-5
TGCGCCAGCAGCCGGACTAGCGCCTCATACGAGCAGTACTTC,CASSRTSASYEQYF,14,few,TRBD2,TRBV5-1,TRBJ2-7
TGTGCCAGCAGTTTTGTGGAGTTCAATGAGCAGTTCTTC,CASSFVEFNEQFF,13,.,.,TRBV12-3/TRBV12-4,TRBJ2-1
TGCGCCAGCAGCTCAACCTTCGGACAACCTGACTATGGCTACACCTTC,CASSSTFGQPDYGYTF,16,few,.,TRBV5-1,TRBJ1-2
TGTGCCAGCAGCGTAGGTCCAGGGGATCAGCCCCAGCATTTT,CASSVGPGDQPQHF,14,many,.,TRBV9,TRBJ1-5
TGTGCCAGCAGCGCATCAGGGGGGTATGAGCAGTTCTTC,CASSASGGYEQFF,13,many,.,TRBV7-3,TRBJ2-1
TGTGCCAGCACCACGACAGGGATGCCCGGGGAGCTGTTTTTT,CASTTTGMPGELFF,14,.,TRBD1,TRBV12-3/TRBV12-4,TRBJ2-2
TGTGCCACCAGCAGAGAACCGCGGGGCGGCAATCAGCCCCAGCATTTT,CATSREPRGGNQPQHF,16,few,.,TRBV15,TRBJ1-5
TGTGCCAGCAGCCAAGAGGTCGTAGTAGGTGATACGCAGTATTTT,CASSQEVVVGDTQYF,15,few,.,TRBV3-1,TRBJ2-3
TGCGCCAGCAGCTTGGATAGCGGCGGCACCGGGGAGCTGTTTTTT,CASSLDSGGTGELFF,15,many,.,TRBV5-1,TRBJ2-2
TGCAGTGCTAGAGATCAAGGGTCAGGGTACGAGCAGTACTTC,CSARDQGSGYEQYF,14,many,.,TRBV20-1,TRBJ2-7
TGTGCCAGCAGGGTAGCGGGGGGTTCCTACGAGCAGTACTTC,CASRVAGGSYEQYF,14,many,TRBD2,TRBV12-3/TRBV12-4,TRBJ2-7
TGCAGTGCCTTAGGCGATCCCGTTGCAACTAATGAAAAACTGTTTTTT,CSALGDPVATNEKLFF,16,.,.,TRBV20-1,TRBJ1-4